This T cell receptor (beta chain) derives from a study of shared clonotypes between healthy human individuals. The repertoire was sequenced with immunoSEQ multiplex PCR; TCRdb's copy has only in-frame clones and lacks some. The repertoire holds 600,000 to 750,000 clones, with 80% to 95% as singletons. Of note for this clone: Antigen specificity is unknown.

Study results and caveats: An anticipated effect of sequencing depth on clonotype sharing among donors was recognized.

The germline V gene encodes CDR1 MNHEY and CDR2 SVGAGI. This CDR3 is 16 amino acids long. Trimming left V 0 bases short and J 0 bases short, with 9 bases between. The clonotype originates from a man aged 18 to 29 in good health. Some clones in this sample may be carry-over from other donors' samples. Material: memory CD8+ T cells from PBMCs. Documented subset: CD45RO+ cells pooled with CCR7-negative TemRA cells. This sequence joins TRBV6-5 and TRBJ2-1; D is unclear. CDR3 protein: CASSYSTRSSYNEQFF. The CDR3 DNA follows: TGTGCCAGCAGTTACTCGACGCGGAGCTCCTACAATGAGCAGTTCTTC.